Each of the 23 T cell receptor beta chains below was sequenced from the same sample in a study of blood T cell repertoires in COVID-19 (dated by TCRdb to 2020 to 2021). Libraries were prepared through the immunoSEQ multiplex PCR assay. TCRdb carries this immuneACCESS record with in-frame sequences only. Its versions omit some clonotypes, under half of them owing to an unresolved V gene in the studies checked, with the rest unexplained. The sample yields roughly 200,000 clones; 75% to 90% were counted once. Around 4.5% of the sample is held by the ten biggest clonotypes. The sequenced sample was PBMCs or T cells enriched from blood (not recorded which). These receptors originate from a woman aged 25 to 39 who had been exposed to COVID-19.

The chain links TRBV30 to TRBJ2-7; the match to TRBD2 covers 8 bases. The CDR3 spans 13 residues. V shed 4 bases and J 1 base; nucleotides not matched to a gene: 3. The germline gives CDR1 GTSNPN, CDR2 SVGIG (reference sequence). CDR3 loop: CAWNRGGSYEQYF. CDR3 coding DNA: TGTGCCTGGAACCGGGGGGGATCCTACGAGCAGTACTTC. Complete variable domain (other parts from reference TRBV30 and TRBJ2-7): SQTIHQWPATLVQPVGSPLSLECTVEGTSNPNLYWYRQAAGRGLQLLFYSVGIGQISSEVPQNLSASRPQDRQFILSSKKLLLSDSGFYLCAWNRGGSYEQYFGPGTRLTVT.

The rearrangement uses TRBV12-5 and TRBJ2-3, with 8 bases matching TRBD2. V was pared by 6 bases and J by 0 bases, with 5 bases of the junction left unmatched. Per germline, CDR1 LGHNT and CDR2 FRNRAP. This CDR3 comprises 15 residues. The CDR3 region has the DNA TGTGCTAGTGGGTCCGGGGGGGTAAGCACAGATACGCAGTATTTT. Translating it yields CASGSGGVSTDTQYF.

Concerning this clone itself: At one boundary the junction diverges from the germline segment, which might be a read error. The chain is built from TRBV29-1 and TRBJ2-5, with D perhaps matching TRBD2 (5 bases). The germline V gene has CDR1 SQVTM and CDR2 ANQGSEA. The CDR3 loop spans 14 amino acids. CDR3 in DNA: TGCAGCGTTGACAGAGGACTGTCGCAAGGGACCCAGTACTTC. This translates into CSVDRGLSQGTQYF.

The chain's CDR3 is CASSSPYRGGNEQYF. The CDR3 DNA follows: TGTGCCAGCAGCTCACCTTATAGAGGGGGCAACGAGCAGTACTTC. This sequence joins TRBV11-2 and TRBJ2-7, with TRBD1 matching 7 bases. The CDR3 runs 15 residues. Germline loops: CDR1 SGHAT, CDR2 FQNNGV. With V trimmed by 4 bases and J by 5 bases, 11 bases remained unmatched.

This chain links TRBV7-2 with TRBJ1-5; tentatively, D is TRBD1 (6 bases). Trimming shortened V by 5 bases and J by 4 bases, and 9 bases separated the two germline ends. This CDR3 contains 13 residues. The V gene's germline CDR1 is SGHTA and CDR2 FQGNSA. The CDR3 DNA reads TGTGCCAGCAGCGACACAGGGAATCAGCCCCAGCATTTT. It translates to CASSDTGNQPQHF.

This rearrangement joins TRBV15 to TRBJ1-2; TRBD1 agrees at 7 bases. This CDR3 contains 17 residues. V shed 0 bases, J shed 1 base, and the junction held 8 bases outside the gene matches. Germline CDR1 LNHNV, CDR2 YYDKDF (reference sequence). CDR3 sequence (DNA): TGTGCCACCAGCAGAGATAGGGGACAGAGAATTAACTATGGCTACACCTTC. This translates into CATSRDRGQRINYGYTF.

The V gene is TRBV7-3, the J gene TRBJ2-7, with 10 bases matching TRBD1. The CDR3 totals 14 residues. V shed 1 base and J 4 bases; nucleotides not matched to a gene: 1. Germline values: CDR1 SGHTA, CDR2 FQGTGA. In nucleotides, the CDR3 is TGTGCCAGCAGCTTAATGGGACAGGGGTACGAGCAGTACTTC. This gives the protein CASSLMGQGYEQYF.

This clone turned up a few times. The CDR3 nucleotides read TGTGCCAGTAGTACCCGGGACAGGGGCCGGGAGCAGTACTTC. Encoded protein: CASSTRDRGREQYF. The chain couples TRBV19 to TRBJ2-7; 10 bases fit TRBD1. The germline V gene encodes CDR1 LNHDA and CDR2 SQIVND (reference sequence). The CDR3 runs to 14 residues. The J segment lost 7 bases and the V segment lost 4 bases, leaving 7 bases of the junction unmatched.

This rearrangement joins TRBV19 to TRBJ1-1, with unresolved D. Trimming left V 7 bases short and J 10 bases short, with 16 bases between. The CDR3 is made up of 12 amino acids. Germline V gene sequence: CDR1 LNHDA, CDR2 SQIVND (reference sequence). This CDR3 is CASTPAGSGAFF. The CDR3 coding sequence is TGTGCCAGTACCCCGGCGGGGAGTGGAGCTTTCTTT.

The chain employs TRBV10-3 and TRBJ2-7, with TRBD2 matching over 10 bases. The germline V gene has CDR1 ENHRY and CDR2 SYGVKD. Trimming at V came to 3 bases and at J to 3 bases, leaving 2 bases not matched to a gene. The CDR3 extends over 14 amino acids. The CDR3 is CAISDLAGDYEQYF. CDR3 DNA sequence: TGTGCCATCAGTGACCTAGCGGGAGACTACGAGCAGTACTTC.

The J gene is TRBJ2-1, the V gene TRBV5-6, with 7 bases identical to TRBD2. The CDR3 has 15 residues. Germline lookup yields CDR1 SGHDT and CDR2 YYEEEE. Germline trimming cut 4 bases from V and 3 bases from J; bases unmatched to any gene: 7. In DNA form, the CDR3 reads TGTGCCAGCAGCCTCCGGGACTACTTCTACAATGAGCAGTTCTTC. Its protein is CASSLRDYFYNEQFF.

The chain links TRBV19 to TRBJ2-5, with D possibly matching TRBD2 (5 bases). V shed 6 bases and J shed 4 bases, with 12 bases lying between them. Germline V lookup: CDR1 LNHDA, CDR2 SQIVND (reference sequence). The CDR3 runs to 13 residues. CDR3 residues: CASSRGSVETQYF. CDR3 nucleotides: TGTGCCAGTAGCCGTGGTAGCGTAGAGACCCAGTACTTC. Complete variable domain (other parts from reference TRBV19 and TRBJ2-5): DGGITQSPKYLFRKEGQNVTLSCEQNLNHDAMYWYRQDPGQGLRLIYYSQIVNDFQKGDIAEGYSVSREKKESFPLTVTSAQKNPTAFYLCASSRGSVETQYFGPGTRLLVL.

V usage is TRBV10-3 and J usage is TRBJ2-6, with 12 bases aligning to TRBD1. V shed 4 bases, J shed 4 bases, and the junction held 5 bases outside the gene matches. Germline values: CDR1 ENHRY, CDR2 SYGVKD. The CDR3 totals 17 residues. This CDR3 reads CAISGDRGLSGANVLTF. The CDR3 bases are TGTGCCATCAGTGGGGACAGGGGGCTCTCAGGGGCCAACGTCCTGACTTTC.

The CDR3 DNA reads TGCGCCAGCAGCTCCCGGACTAGCGGGAGGAACACCGGGGAGCTGTTTTTT. It translates to CASSSRTSGRNTGELFF. This chain uses TRBV5-1 with TRBJ2-2, with TRBD2 matching over 13 bases. V was clipped by 3 bases and J by 1 base; unmatched bases: 3. The CDR3 consists of 17 residues. Germline V gene data show CDR1 as SGHRS and CDR2 as YFSETQ. Based on the CDR3 plus reference TRBV5-1 and TRBJ2-2, the full variable domain is KAGVTQTPRYLIKTRGQQVTLSCSPISGHRSVSWYQQTPGQGLQFLFEYFSETQRNKGNFPGRFSGRQFSNSRSEMNVSTLELGDSALYLCASSSRTSGRNTGELFFGEGSRLTVL.

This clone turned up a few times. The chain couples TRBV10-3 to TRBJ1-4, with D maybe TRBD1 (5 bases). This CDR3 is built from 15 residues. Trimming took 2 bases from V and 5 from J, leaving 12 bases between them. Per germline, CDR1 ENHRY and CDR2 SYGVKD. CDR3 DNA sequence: TGTGCCATCAGTGAGAGCCAGGGCCCCAATGAAAAACTGTTTTTT. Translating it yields CAISESQGPNEKLFF.

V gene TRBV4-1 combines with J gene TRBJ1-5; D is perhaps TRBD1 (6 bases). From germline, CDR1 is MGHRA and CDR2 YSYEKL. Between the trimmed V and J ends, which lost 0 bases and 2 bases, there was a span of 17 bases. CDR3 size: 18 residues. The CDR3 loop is CASSQEWSGGQGNQPQHF. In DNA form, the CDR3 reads TGCGCCAGCAGCCAAGAGTGGTCCGGGGGGCAGGGCAATCAGCCCCAGCATTTT.

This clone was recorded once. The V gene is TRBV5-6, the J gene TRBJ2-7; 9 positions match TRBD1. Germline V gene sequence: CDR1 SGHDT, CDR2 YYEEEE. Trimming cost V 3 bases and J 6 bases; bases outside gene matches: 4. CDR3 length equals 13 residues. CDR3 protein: CASSWGQGSEQYF. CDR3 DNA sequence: TGTGCCAGCAGCTGGGGACAGGGTTCCGAGCAGTACTTC.

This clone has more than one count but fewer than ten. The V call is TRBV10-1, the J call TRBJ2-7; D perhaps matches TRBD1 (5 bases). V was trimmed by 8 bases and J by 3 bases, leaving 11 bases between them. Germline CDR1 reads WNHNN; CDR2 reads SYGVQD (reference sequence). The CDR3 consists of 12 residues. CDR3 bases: TGCGCCAGCGACCAGGGCCTCTACGAGCAGTACTTC. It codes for CASDQGLYEQYF.

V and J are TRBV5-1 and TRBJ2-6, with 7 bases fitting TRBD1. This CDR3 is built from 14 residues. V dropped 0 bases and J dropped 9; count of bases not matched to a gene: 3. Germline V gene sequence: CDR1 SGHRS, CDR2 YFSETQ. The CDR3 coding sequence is TGCGCCAGCAGCTTGGGGGACAGCCTCAACGTCCTGACTTTC. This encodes CASSLGDSLNVLTF.

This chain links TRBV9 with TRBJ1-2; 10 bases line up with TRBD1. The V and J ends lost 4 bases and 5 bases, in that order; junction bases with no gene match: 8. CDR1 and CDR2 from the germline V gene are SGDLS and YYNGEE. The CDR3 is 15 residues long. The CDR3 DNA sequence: TGTGCCAGCAGCTCCGGACAGGGGGTCTCATATGGCTACACCTTC. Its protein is CASSSGQGVSYGYTF.

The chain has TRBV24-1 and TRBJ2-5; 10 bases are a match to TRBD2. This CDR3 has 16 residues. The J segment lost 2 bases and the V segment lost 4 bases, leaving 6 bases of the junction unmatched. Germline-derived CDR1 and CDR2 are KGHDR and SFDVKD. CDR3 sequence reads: CATSDPSGGGQETQYF. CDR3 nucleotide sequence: TGTGCCACCAGTGACCCCAGCGGGGGGGGACAAGAGACCCAGTACTTC.

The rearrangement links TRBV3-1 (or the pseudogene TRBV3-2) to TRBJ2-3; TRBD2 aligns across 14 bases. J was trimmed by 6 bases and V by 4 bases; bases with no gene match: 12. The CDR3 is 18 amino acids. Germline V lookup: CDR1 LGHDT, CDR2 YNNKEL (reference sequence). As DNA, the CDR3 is TGTGCCAGCAGCCGTGGAGGGACTAGCGGGGGCCTGGGTGATACGCAGTATTTT. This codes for CASSRGGTSGGLGDTQYF.

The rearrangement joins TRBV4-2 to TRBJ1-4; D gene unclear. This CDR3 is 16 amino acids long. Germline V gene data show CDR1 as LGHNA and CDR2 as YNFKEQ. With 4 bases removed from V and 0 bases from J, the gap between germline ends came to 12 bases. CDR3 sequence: CASSPGEQSTNEKLFF. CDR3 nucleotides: TGTGCCAGCAGCCCGGGAGAACAGTCAACTAATGAAAAACTGTTTTTT.